These 21 T cell receptor beta chains originate from one sample sequenced in a study of shared clonotypes between healthy human individuals. This table comes from immunoSEQ multiplex PCR, and its TCRdb copy is limited to in-frame clones, with some not included. The sample has about 1 million clones, 65% to 80% seen once; the top ten hold about 1.5%. The specimen sequenced was memory CD4+ T cells sorted from blood. Stated subset: CD45RA-negative fraction. These receptors were taken from a man younger than 35 in good health.

The chain employs TRBV30 and TRBJ2-6; perhaps TRBD1 as D (7 bases). The CDR3 is 19 amino acids. The germline gives CDR1 GTSNPN, CDR2 SVGIG (reference sequence). The V end was cut by 8 bases, the J end by 0 bases, with 26 bases between. CDR3 sequence: CARLGGQKLPHSGANVLTF. The CDR3 region has the DNA TGTGCCCGCTTGGGGGGACAGAAACTACCCCACTCTGGGGCCAACGTCCTGACTTTC.

J is TRBJ2-3 and V is TRBV28, with TRBD2 identical over 7 bases. This CDR3 is built from 14 residues. Germline V gene data show CDR1 as MDHEN and CDR2 as SYDVKM. After removal of 5 bases from V and 1 base from J, the junction contained 3 bases not matched to a gene. CDR3 protein: CASSRSGGTDTQYF. DNA of the CDR3: TGTGCCAGCAGTCGCAGCGGGGGCACAGATACGCAGTATTTT.

The gene calls are TRBV18 and TRBJ1-3, with 8 positions matching TRBD1. Germline V gene sequence: CDR1 KGHSH, CDR2 LQKENI. The CDR3 is 15 residues long. V lost 6 bases to trimming and J lost 0 bases; unmatched junction nucleotides: 4. The chain's CDR3 is CASSTTGASGNTIYF. Written as DNA, the CDR3 is TGTGCCAGCTCCACGACAGGGGCCTCTGGAAACACCATATATTTT.

The V and J genes are TRBV10-2 and TRBJ2-1; 12 bases map to TRBD2. With 7 bases clipped from V and 7 bases from J, the junction kept 5 bases outside the gene matches. The CDR3 extends over 14 amino acids. Germline CDR1 reads WSHSY; CDR2 reads SAAADI. The CDR3 reads CASTSGRAVNEQFF. The CDR3 nucleotides are TGCGCCAGCACTAGCGGGAGGGCCGTTAATGAGCAGTTCTTC.

This clone was recorded at least ten times. The chain is built from TRBV7-2 and TRBJ2-7; 9 bases agree with TRBD2. There are 13 residues in the CDR3. V lost 6 bases and J lost 4; bases outside the gene matches: 4. From germline, CDR1 is SGHTA and CDR2 FQGNSA. CDR3 in amino acids: CASRDGLAYEQYF. CDR3 nucleotide sequence: TGTGCCAGCAGGGACGGACTAGCGTACGAGCAGTACTTC. Full variable domain (remainder filled in from reference TRBV7-2 and TRBJ2-7): GAGVSQSPSNKVTEKGKDVELRCDPISGHTALYWYRQSLGQGLEFLIYFQGNSAPDKSGLPSDRFSAERTGGSVSTLTIQRTQQEDSAVYLCASRDGLAYEQYFGPGTRLTVT.

V is TRBV10-2 and J is TRBJ1-2; TRBD1 matches 7 bases. In germline, CDR1 is WSHSY, CDR2 SAAADI. This CDR3 spans 13 amino acids. V was clipped by 6 bases and J by 2 bases; unmatched bases: 3. The CDR3: CASRQTGNYGYTF. The CDR3 DNA follows: TGCGCCAGCAGACAGACAGGGAACTATGGCTACACCTTC.

This rearrangement joins TRBV15 to TRBJ2-1; D uncertain. The CDR3 extends over 15 amino acids. Germline loops: CDR1 LNHNV, CDR2 YYDKDF (reference sequence). Trimming removed 0 bases at V and 4 bases at J, with 10 bases between. The CDR3 region is CATSRDVTDYNEQFF. The CDR3 DNA sequence: TGTGCCACCAGCAGAGATGTGACGGATTACAATGAGCAGTTCTTC.

V and J are TRBV11-3 and TRBJ2-1; 9 bases are a match to TRBD2. The CDR3 sequence is 17 residues long. Germline V CDR1 and CDR2: SGHNT, YENEEA. V trimming: 1 base; J trimming: 7 bases; junction bases outside the gene matches: 11. This CDR3 is CASSLALGGGVRNEQFF. The CDR3 region has the DNA TGTGCCAGCAGCTTAGCGCTGGGCGGGGGGGTCAGAAATGAGCAGTTCTTC.

The CDR3 DNA is TGTGCCAGTAGTATTAGCGGGAGGTTTGATACGCAGTATTTT. Its protein product is CASSISGRFDTQYF. The chain couples TRBV19 to TRBJ2-3, with TRBD2 matching 10 bases. The CDR3 runs 14 residues. V dropped 3 bases and J dropped 6; count of bases not matched to a gene: 3. CDR1 is LNHDA, CDR2 SQIVND, per germline (reference sequence). Variable domain in full (rest from reference TRBV19 and TRBJ2-3): DGGITQSPKYLFRKEGQNVTLSCEQNLNHDAMYWYRQDPGQGLRLIYYSQIVNDFQKGDIAEGYSVSREKKESFPLTVTSAQKNPTAFYLCASSISGRFDTQYFGPGTRLTVL.

Worth noting for this clone: Other DNA sequences of this sample code for an identical CDR3. The J gene is TRBJ1-5, the V gene TRBV28, with D uncertain. Germline V CDR1 and CDR2: MDHEN, SYDVKM. V lost 1 base to trimming and J lost 5 bases, with 6 bases between them. The CDR3 spans 13 residues. The CDR3 region is CASSLLGYQPQHF. The CDR3 nucleotides are TGTGCCAGCAGTTTATTAGGGTATCAGCCCCAGCATTTT.

The rearrangement links TRBV5-5 to TRBJ1-1, with 9 bases aligning to TRBD1. The germline gives CDR1 SGHKS, CDR2 YYEKEE (reference sequence). Trimming at V came to 3 bases and at J to 6 bases, leaving 6 bases not matched to a gene. CDR3 size: 14 residues. The CDR3 DNA sequence: TGTGCCAGCAGCTCCGGGACAGGGACGGCTGAAGCTTTCTTT. It translates to CASSSGTGTAEAFF.

This clone was counted many times. This chain uses TRBV28 with TRBJ1-5, with 10 bases aligning to TRBD1. Germline lookup yields CDR1 MDHEN and CDR2 SYDVKM. J was trimmed by 9 bases and V by 7 bases; bases with no gene match: 12. The CDR3 has 15 amino acids. DNA for the CDR3: TGTGCCAGCACGACCGGGACAGGGGAGAGACGGCCCCAGCATTTT. This encodes CASTTGTGERRPQHF.

This clone was observed many times. Different DNA sequences within this sample yield the same CDR3. This rearrangement joins TRBV2 to TRBJ2-7, with 8 bases identical to TRBD2. This CDR3 contains 14 residues. After removal of 7 bases from V and 1 base from J, the junction contained 6 bases not matched to a gene. Looked up from germline, CDR1 is SNHLY and CDR2 is FYNNEI. CDR3 in DNA: TGTGCCAGCAAAGGGCGGGGGGAATCCTACGAGCAGTACTTC. As protein: CASKGRGESYEQYF.

V usage is TRBV28 and J usage is TRBJ1-6; 7 bases agree with TRBD1. The V segment lost 6 bases and the J segment 14 bases; nucleotides outside the gene matches: 7. CDR3 length: 12 residues. Germline CDR1 reads MDHEN; CDR2 reads SYDVKM. In nucleotides, the CDR3 is TGTGCCAGCAGATCCCCCCAGGGGGCCCTCCACTTT. Protein: CASRSPQGALHF.

The chain employs TRBV7-6 and TRBJ1-1; the D is unclear. This CDR3 has 14 residues. Germline CDR1 reads SGHVS; CDR2 reads FNYEAQ. Trimming took off 5 bases at V and 3 bases at J, with 13 bases between the two ends. Written as DNA, the CDR3 is TGTGCCAGCAGCCCGCGGTTGGAGGACACTGAAGCTTTCTTT. Encoded protein: CASSPRLEDTEAFF.

The chain employs TRBV13 and TRBJ2-4, with D possibly TRBD1 on 5 matching bases. V was clipped by 6 bases and J by 3 bases, with 24 bases between them. This CDR3 has 18 residues. Germline V gene sequence: CDR1 PRHDT, CDR2 FYEKMQ (reference sequence). CDR3 amino acids: CASSLGVKVLQGKNIQYF. The CDR3, as DNA: TGTGCCAGCAGTCTCGGAGTAAAAGTCCTTCAGGGCAAAAACATTCAGTACTTC.

This chain joins TRBV1 and TRBJ2-1; the table calls TRBD1, which could not be checked here. TRBV1 is assigned pseudogene status. This CDR3 spans 14 amino acids. CDR3 sequence reads: CTSSQGGQYNEQFF. DNA for the CDR3: TGCACCAGCAGCCAAGGGGGCCAGTACAATGAGCAGTTCTTC.

The count of this clone is one. CDR3 amino acids: CASSPSYNTNYGYTF. In nucleotides, the CDR3 is TGTGCCAGCTCACCATCGTACAACACTAACTATGGCTACACCTTC. The chain combines TRBV18 with TRBJ1-2; no firm D call. CDR1 KGHSH and CDR2 LQKENI come from the germline V gene. V was cut by 2 bases and J by 0 bases, with 10 bases left in between. The CDR3 runs 15 residues.

V usage is TRBV5-6 and J usage is TRBJ2-7, with no clear D. This CDR3 spans 13 amino acids. Germline CDR1 is SGHDT and CDR2 is YYEEEE. V lost 0 bases, J lost 2 bases, and 6 bases lay in between. The CDR3 region has the DNA TGTGCCAGCAGCTTGGACCAAGCCTACGAGCAGTACTTC. It encodes CASSLDQAYEQYF.

V and J are TRBV11-2 and TRBJ2-3, with 10 bases aligning to TRBD2. Germline trimming cut 8 bases from V and 5 bases from J; bases unmatched to any gene: 10. This CDR3 spans 15 amino acids. The germline V gene has CDR1 SGHAT and CDR2 FQNNGV. For the CDR3, the DNA is TGTGCCAGCGCTATTTCAGCGGGGGGGTTAGATACGCAGTATTTT. Protein sequence: CASAISAGGLDTQYF.

V gene TRBV10-2 combines with J gene TRBJ2-1, with 9 bases lining up with TRBD1. V dropped 6 bases and J dropped 4; count of bases not matched to a gene: 10. Germline CDR1 WSHSY, CDR2 SAAADI. The CDR3 spans 16 residues. The DNA for the CDR3 is TGCGCCAGCAGAGGGACAGGGAGGTTACCTTACAATGAGCAGTTCTTC. Translation: CASRGTGRLPYNEQFF.